The sequence of this T cell receptor beta chain was determined in a study of cytomegalovirus exposure and HLA in healthy donors. Study summary: Early release data held some 79 million unique TCRs from HLA-typed donors. Findings and limits, study-wide: Within an earlier analysis, most TCR beta V segments proved productive either about 90% or about 30% of the time. Reportedly, fewer N-insertions than the approximately 600-donor mean appeared in an Asian-associated ancestry cluster in a later analysis.

This PCR relied on a set of 60 Vbeta primers and 13 Jbeta primers. Some clones are missing from TCRdb's copy, which holds only in-frame ones; the method was immunoSEQ multiplex PCR. The sample has some 60,000 clones, 80% seen once. Concerning this clone: Its cognate antigen is unknown.

CDR3 length equals 16 residues. CDR1 and CDR2 from the germline V gene are LGHNA and YNFKEQ. J was trimmed by 6 bases and V by 4 bases; bases with no gene match: 8. The receptor's source is a woman in her thirties or forties in good health and CMV-seronegative. The chain joins TRBV4-2 to TRBJ2-2, with 10 bases aligning to TRBD2. Input material: PBMCs. DNA of the CDR3: TGTGCCAGCAGCCCCTCTAGCGGGAGCTTCGCCGGGGAGCTGTTTTTT. Translating gives CASSPSSGSFAGELFF.